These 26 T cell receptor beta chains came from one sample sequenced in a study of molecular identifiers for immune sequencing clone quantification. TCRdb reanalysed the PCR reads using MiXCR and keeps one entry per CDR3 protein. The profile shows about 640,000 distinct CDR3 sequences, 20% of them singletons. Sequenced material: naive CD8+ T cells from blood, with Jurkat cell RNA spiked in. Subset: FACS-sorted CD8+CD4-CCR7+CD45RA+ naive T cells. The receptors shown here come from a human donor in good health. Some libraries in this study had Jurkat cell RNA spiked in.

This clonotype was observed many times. The CDR3 protein is CASSPPRGITEAFF. Here the CDR3 DNA reads TGTGCCAGCAGCCCGCCGCGGGGGATCACTGAAGCTTTCTTT. The V gene is TRBV9, the J gene TRBJ1-1; TRBD1 is a possible D gene (5 bases). This CDR3 has 14 residues. Trimming cost V 4 bases and J 4 bases, with 14 bases left between them. CDR1 is SGDLS and CDR2 is YYNGEE in the germline V gene.

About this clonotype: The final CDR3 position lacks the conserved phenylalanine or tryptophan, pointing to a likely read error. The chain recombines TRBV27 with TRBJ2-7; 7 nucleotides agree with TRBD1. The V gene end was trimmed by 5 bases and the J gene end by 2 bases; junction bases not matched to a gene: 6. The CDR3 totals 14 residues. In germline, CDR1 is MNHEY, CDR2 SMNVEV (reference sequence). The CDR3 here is CASSLRDSPYEQYS. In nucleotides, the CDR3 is TGTGCCAGCAGTCTAAGGGACAGCCCCTACGAGCAGTACTCC.

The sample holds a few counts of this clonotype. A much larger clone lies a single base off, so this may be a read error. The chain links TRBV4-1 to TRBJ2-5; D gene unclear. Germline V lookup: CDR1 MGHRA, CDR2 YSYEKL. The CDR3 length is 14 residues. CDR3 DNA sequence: TGCGTCAGCAGCCAAGAGAATAGGGAAGAGACCCAGTACTTC. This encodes CVSSQENREETQYF.

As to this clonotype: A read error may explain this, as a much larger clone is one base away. The chain's CDR3 is CASSLNTNTEVFF. The CDR3, as DNA: TGTGCCAGCAGCTTAAACACGAACACTGAAGTTTTCTTT. This chain joins TRBV7-2 and TRBJ1-1; D uncertain. The CDR3 length is 13 residues. Germline CDR1 SGHTA, CDR2 FQGNSA.

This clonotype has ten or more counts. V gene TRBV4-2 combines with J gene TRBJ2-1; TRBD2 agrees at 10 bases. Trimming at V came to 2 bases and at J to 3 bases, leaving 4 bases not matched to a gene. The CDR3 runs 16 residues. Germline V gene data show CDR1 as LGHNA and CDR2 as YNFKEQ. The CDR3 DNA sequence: TGTGCCAGCAGCCAAAACGGACTAGCGGTCTACAATGAGCAGTTCTTC. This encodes CASSQNGLAVYNEQFF.

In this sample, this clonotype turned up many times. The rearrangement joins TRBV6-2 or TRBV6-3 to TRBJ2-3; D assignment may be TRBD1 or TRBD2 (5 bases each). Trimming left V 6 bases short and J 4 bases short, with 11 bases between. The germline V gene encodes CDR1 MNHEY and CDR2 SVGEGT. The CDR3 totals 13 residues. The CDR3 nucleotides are TGTGCCAGCAGGGGACCAAGCCCAGATACGCAGTATTTT. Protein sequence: CASRGPSPDTQYF.

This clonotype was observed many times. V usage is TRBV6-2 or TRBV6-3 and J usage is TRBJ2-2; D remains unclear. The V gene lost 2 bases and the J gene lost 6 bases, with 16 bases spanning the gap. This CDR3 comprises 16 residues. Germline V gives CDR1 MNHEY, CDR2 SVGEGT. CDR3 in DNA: TGTGCCAGCAGTTACGAAGGATACGGTCGCGCCGGGGAGCTGTTTTTT. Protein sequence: CASSYEGYGRAGELFF.

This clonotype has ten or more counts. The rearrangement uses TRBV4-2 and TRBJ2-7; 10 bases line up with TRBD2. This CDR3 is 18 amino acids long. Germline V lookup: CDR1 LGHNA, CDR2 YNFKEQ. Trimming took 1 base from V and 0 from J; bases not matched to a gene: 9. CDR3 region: CASSQAIPAGGSSYEQYF. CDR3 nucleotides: TGTGCCAGCAGCCAAGCCATTCCAGCGGGAGGGTCCTCCTACGAGCAGTACTTC.

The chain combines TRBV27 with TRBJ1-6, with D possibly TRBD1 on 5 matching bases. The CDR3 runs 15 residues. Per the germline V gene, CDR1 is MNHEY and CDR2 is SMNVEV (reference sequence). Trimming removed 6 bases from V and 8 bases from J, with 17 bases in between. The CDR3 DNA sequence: TGTGCCAGCAGGACCTTTCGGCAGGGACATTCACCCCTCCACTTT. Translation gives CASRTFRQGHSPLHF.

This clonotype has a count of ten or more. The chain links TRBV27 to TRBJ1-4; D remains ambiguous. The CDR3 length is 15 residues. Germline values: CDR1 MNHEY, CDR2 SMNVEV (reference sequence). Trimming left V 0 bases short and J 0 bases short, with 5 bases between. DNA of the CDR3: TGTGCCAGCAGTTTATCCCCTGCAACTAATGAAAAACTGTTTTTT. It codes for CASSLSPATNEKLFF.

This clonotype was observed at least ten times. CDR3 nucleotide sequence: TGTGCCAGCAGCTTGTGGCAGGGGGCGAACGAGCAGTACTTC. Its translation is CASSLWQGANEQYF. The chain carries TRBV5-6 and TRBJ2-7, with TRBD1 identical over 8 bases. The V gene end was trimmed by 1 base and the J gene end by 5 bases; junction bases not matched to a gene: 5. The V gene's germline CDR1 is SGHDT and CDR2 YYEEEE. The CDR3 loop spans 14 amino acids.

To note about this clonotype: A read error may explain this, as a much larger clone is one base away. The CDR3 DNA sequence: TGTGCCAGCAGCGAGAGGAACAGGGCCACTGAAGCTTTCTTT. It is translated as CASSERNRATEAFF. J is TRBJ1-1 and V is TRBV9; TRBD1 might be the D (6 bases). The ends were cut back, 3 bases at V and 4 bases at J, with 13 bases in the middle. Germline CDR1 and CDR2: SGDLS and YYNGEE. The CDR3 loop spans 14 amino acids. The full variable domain, rest sourced from reference TRBV9 and TRBJ1-1, is DSGVTQTPKHLITATGQRVTLRCSPRSGDLSVYWYQQSLDQGLQFLIQYYNGEERAKGNILERFSAQQFPDLHSELNLSSLELGDSALYFCASSERNRATEAFFGQGTRLTVV.

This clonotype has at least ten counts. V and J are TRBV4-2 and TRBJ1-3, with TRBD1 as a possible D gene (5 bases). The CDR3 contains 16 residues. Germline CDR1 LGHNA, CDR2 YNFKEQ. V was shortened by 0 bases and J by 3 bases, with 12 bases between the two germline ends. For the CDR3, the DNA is TGTGCCAGCAGCCAAGATTGGGGCAGCTTTGGAAACACCATATATTTT. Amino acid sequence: CASSQDWGSFGNTIYF.

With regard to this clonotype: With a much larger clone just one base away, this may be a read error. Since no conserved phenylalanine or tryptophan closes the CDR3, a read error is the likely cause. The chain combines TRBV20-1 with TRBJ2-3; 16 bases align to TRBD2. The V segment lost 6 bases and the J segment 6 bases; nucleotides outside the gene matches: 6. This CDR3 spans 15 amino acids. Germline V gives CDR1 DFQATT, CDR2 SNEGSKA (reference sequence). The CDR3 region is CSAETGLAGGDTQYL. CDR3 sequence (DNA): TGCAGTGCCGAGACGGGACTAGCGGGAGGGGATACGCAGTATCTT.

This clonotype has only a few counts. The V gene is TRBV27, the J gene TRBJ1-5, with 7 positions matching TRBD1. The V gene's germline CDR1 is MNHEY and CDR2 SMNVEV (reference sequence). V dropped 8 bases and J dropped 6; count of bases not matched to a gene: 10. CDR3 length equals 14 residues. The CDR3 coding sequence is TGTGCCAGCGGGAACAGGGGCGTCGTTCAGCCCCAGCATTTT. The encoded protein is CASGNRGVVQPQHF.

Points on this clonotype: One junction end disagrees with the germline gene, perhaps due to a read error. This CDR3 reads CASSYTGWRNSGYTF. CDR3 DNA: TGTGCCAGCAGCTACACAGGGTGGAGGAACTCTGGCTACACCTTC. The chain employs TRBV7-9 and TRBJ1-2, with D possibly being TRBD1 (6 bases). CDR3 length: 15 amino acids. Looked up from germline, CDR1 is SEHNR and CDR2 is FQNEAQ (reference sequence).

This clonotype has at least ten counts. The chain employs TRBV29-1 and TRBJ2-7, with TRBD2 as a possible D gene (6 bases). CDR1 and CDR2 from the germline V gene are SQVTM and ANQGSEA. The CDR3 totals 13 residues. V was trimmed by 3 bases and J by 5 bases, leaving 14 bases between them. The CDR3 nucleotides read TGCAGCGTTGACCCGGGAGATACCGACGAGCAGTACTTC. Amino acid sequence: CSVDPGDTDEQYF.

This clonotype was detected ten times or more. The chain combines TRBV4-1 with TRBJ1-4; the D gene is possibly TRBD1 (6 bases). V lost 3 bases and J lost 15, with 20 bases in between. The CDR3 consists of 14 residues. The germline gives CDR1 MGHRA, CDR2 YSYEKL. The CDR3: CASSHPEGGRRVFF. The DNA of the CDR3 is TGCGCCAGCAGCCACCCAGAAGGGGGGCGTCGGGTGTTTTTT.

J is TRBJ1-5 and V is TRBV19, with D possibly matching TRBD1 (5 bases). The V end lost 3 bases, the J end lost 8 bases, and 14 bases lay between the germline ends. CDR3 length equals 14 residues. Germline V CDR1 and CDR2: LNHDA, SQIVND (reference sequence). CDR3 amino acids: CASSIWSTREPQHF. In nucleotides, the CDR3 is TGTGCCAGTAGTATCTGGTCGACCAGGGAGCCCCAGCATTTT.

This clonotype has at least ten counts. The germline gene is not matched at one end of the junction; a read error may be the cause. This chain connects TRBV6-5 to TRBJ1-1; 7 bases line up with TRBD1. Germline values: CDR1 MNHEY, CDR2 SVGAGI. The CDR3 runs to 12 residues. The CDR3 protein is CASSYSLGQSVF. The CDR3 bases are TGTGCCAGCAGTTACTCCTTGGGACAGAGCGTTTTT.

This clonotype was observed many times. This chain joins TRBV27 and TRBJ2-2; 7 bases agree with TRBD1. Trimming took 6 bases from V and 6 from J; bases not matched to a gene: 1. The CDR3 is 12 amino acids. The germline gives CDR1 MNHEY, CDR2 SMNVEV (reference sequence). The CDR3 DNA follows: TGTGCCAGCAGGGACAGGTCCGGGGAGCTGTTTTTT. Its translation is CASRDRSGELFF.

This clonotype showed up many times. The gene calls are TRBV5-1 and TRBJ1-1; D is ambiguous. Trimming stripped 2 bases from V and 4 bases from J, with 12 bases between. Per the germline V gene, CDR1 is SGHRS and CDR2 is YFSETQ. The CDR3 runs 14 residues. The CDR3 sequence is CASSFVLGGTEAFF. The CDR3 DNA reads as TGCGCCAGCAGCTTCGTGCTGGGAGGCACTGAAGCTTTCTTT.

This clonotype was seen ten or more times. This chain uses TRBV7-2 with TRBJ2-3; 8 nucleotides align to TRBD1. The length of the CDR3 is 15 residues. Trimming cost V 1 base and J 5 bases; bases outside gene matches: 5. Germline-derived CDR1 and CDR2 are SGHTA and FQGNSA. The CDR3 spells CASSLVGTGLDTQYF. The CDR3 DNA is TGTGCCAGCAGCTTAGTTGGGACAGGCTTAGATACGCAGTATTTT.

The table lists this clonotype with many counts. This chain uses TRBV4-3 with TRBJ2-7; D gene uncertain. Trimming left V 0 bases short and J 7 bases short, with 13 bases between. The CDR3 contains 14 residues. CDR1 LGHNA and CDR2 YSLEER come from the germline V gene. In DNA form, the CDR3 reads TGCGCCAGCAGCCAAGATCCCGGAACCGAAGAGCAGTACTTC. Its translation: CASSQDPGTEEQYF.

The CDR3 nucleotides read TGTGCCAGCAGCTTAGCCCGTGTTAGGGGACCACGGGGCACTGAAGCTTTCTTT. Translating gives CASSLARVRGPRGTEAFF. The chain carries TRBV11-2 and TRBJ1-1; a weak D match, TRBD1 (5 bases). The CDR3 sequence is 18 residues long. The germline gives CDR1 SGHAT, CDR2 FQNNGV. The ends were cut back, 1 base at V and 4 bases at J, with 22 bases in the middle. Full variable domain (outside the CDR3, taken from reference TRBV11-2 and TRBJ1-1): EAGVAQSPRYKIIEKRQSVAFWCNPISGHATLYWYQQILGQGPKLLIQFQNNGVVDDSQLPKDRFSAERLKGVDSTLKIQPAKLEDSAVYLCASSLARVRGPRGTEAFFGQGTRLTVV.

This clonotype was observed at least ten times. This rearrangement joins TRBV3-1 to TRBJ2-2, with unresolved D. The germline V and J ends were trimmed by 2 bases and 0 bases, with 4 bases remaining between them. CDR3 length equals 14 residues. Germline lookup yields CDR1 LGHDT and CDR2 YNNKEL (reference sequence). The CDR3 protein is CASSQLPNTGELFF. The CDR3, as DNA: TGTGCCAGCAGCCAACTTCCGAACACCGGGGAGCTGTTTTTT. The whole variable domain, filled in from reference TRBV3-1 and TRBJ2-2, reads DTAVSQTPKYLVTQMGNDKSIKCEQNLGHDTMYWYKQDSKKFLKIMFSYNNKELIINETVPNRFSPKSPDKAHLNLHINSLELGDSAVYFCASSQLPNTGELFFGEGSRLTVL.